The entry that follows covers one T cell receptor (beta chain) sequence. This record belongs to a study of blood T cell repertoires in COVID-19. Overall study: The United States, Italy and Spain were the sources of the acute and convalescent COVID-19 samples. T cells, B-cell-depleted T cells, or PBMCs supplied cDNA or gDNA.

V shed 2 bases, J shed 4 bases, and the junction held 7 bases outside the gene matches. Germline CDR1 and CDR2: MDHEN and SYDVKM. The CDR3 loop spans 15 amino acids. In the source study's methods: Amplifying reference gene primers gave estimates of nucleated cell counts. TCRdb keeps only in-frame clones here, not all; method: immunoSEQ multiplex PCR. V, J and clone size are those of that table, while D and trimming were read from the DNA. The sample shows roughly 88,000 clones, about two thirds of them seen only once. The clonotype comes from a woman aged 55-69 years in a cohort sampled during active or convalescent COVID-19. This chain uses TRBV28 with TRBJ1-1; 7 bases are shared with TRBD1. Sequencing was carried out using peripheral blood. The CDR3: CASSLIIRGRTEAFF. The CDR3 nucleotides read TGTGCCAGCAGTTTAATTATAAGGGGGCGCACTGAAGCTTTCTTT.